Presented here are 27 T cell receptor beta chains from one specimen sequenced in a study of early T cells in non-severe SARS-CoV-2 infection. In TCRdb, the 5' RACE reads were re-called with MiXCR into one record per CDR3 protein. The table shows 55,000 to 85,000 distinct CDR3 sequences, with more than 10% occurring only once. The sequenced sample was whole blood. The receptors come from an adult who was a healthcare worker with PCR-confirmed SARS-CoV-2 infection or an uninfected control (not recorded which).

This clonotype was recorded many times. The gene calls are TRBV10-1 and TRBJ2-1, with 10 positions matching TRBD1. Germline CDR1 and CDR2: WNHNN and SYGVQD (reference sequence). This CDR3 has 16 amino acids. V gave up 4 bases and J gave up 7 bases; unmatched junction bases: 10. CDR3 nucleotides: TGCGCCAGCAGTGCCAACGACAGGGGGCCTTGGAATGAGCAGTTCTTC. Residues: CASSANDRGPWNEQFF.

The V gene is TRBV18, the J gene TRBJ2-5, with D possibly being TRBD2 (5 bases). V was pared by 6 bases and J by 1 base, with 15 bases between. The CDR3 length is 15 residues. Germline-derived CDR1 and CDR2 are KGHSH and LQKENI. The CDR3 spells CASSGYRAAQETQYF. DNA for the CDR3: TGTGCCAGCTCCGGGTATAGAGCGGCCCAAGAGACCCAGTACTTC.

There are many counts of this clonotype. The chain joins TRBV29-1 to TRBJ2-5, with D unresolved. This CDR3 region has 12 residues. Trimming removed 6 bases from V and 1 base from J, with 9 bases in between. Germline-derived CDR1 and CDR2 are SQVTM and ANQGSEA. CDR3 bases: TGCAGCGTAGTCAGAGCCCAAGAGACCCAGTACTTC. Its translation is CSVVRAQETQYF.

In this sample, this clonotype turned up a few times. V gene TRBV7-3 combines with J gene TRBJ2-2; D is uncertain. This CDR3 comprises 13 residues. Germline V lookup: CDR1 SGHTA, CDR2 FQGTGA. Trimming removed 5 bases from V and 7 bases from J, with 11 bases in between. The CDR3, as DNA: TGTGCCAGCAGCCCCAGTATCCTCGGGGAGCTGTTTTTT. Protein sequence: CASSPSILGELFF.

This clonotype was seen at least ten times. The V gene is TRBV20-1, the J gene TRBJ1-6; 9 positions agree with TRBD1. The V and J ends lost 2 bases and 6 bases, in that order; junction bases with no gene match: 2. This CDR3 comprises 14 residues. Germline CDR1 DFQATT, CDR2 SNEGSKA (reference sequence). The CDR3 spells CSARLTGGNSPLHF. Written as DNA, the CDR3 is TGCAGTGCTAGACTGACAGGGGGTAATTCACCCCTCCACTTT.

This clonotype was counted at least ten times. The rearrangement uses TRBV5-1 and TRBJ2-4; D not resolved. Germline V CDR1 and CDR2: SGHRS, YFSETQ. The CDR3 contains 14 residues. Trimming stripped 0 bases from V and 3 bases from J, with 7 bases between. The CDR3 sequence is CASSLEGGKNIQYF. The CDR3 nucleotides are TGCGCCAGCAGCTTGGAAGGTGGCAAAAACATTCAGTACTTC.

The chain couples TRBV7-9 to TRBJ1-1; weak D call: TRBD1 (5 bases). Germline V gives CDR1 SEHNR, CDR2 FQNEAQ (reference sequence). V was shortened by 5 bases and J by 0 bases, with 16 bases between the two germline ends. CDR3 length: 16 residues. The CDR3 sequence: CASSPLLGLMNTEAFF. CDR3 DNA sequence: TGTGCCAGCAGCCCCCTTCTGGGACTAATGAACACTGAAGCTTTCTTT.

This clonotype was seen ten or more times. The genes are TRBV27 and TRBJ1-4; D not resolved. Trimming took 6 bases from V and 1 from J, leaving 12 bases between them. The CDR3 is 15 amino acids. CDR1 and CDR2 (germline): MNHEY, SMNVEV (reference sequence). The CDR3: CASSRSGRTNEKLFF. DNA of the CDR3: TGTGCCAGCAGCCGTTCCGGGAGAACTAATGAAAAACTGTTTTTT.

This clonotype was seen only a few times. The chain links TRBV11-2 to TRBJ2-2; no reliable D call. V lost 1 base and J lost 3, with 3 bases in between. CDR1 and CDR2 from the germline V gene are SGHAT and FQNNGV. The CDR3 is made up of 13 amino acids. The CDR3 DNA is TGTGCCAGCAGCTTAGCAGACACCGGGGAGCTGTTTTTT. Amino acids: CASSLADTGELFF. Combining the CDR3 with reference TRBV11-2 and TRBJ2-2 gives the whole variable domain EAGVAQSPRYKIIEKRQSVAFWCNPISGHATLYWYQQILGQGPKLLIQFQNNGVVDDSQLPKDRFSAERLKGVDSTLKIQPAKLEDSAVYLCASSLADTGELFFGEGSRLTVL.

This clonotype was recorded at least ten times. J is TRBJ1-6 and V is TRBV11-2; 7 positions agree with TRBD1. CDR3 length equals 15 residues. J gave up 7 bases and V 5 bases, and 8 bases lay outside the gene matches. CDR1 and CDR2 from the germline V gene are SGHAT and FQNNGV. The CDR3 protein is CASSRLRGQNSPLHF. DNA of the CDR3: TGTGCCAGCAGCCGCCTCCGGGGACAGAATTCACCCCTCCACTTT.

The V gene is TRBV20-1, the J gene TRBJ2-1; D is undetermined. Germline V gene data show CDR1 as DFQATT and CDR2 as SNEGSKA (reference sequence). The CDR3 is 16 amino acids. Deletions cut 1 base from V and 1 base from J, with 14 bases between. For the CDR3, the DNA is TGCAGTGCTAGAGGGAGTCGGACGGTATCCTACAATGAGCAGTTCTTC. It yields the protein CSARGSRTVSYNEQFF.

CDR3 coding DNA: TGTGCCAGCAGTATAGGGGACAGGGTGGGAGCTGAGCAGTTCTTC. This sequence encodes CASSIGDRVGAEQFF. The chain is built from TRBV27 and TRBJ2-1; 9 bases fit TRBD1. Germline V gene sequence: CDR1 MNHEY, CDR2 SMNVEV (reference sequence). The V gene end was trimmed by 5 bases and the J gene end by 9 bases; junction bases not matched to a gene: 11. The CDR3 covers 15 residues.

The chain links TRBV6-5 to TRBJ1-1, with D unclear. Germline assignment: CDR1 MNHEY and CDR2 SVGAGI. Trimming pared 8 bases from V and 1 base from J, leaving 11 bases between. The CDR3 is 13 amino acids. CDR3 residues: CASRPVPNTEAFF. The CDR3 region has the DNA TGTGCCAGCCGCCCGGTACCGAACACTGAAGCTTTCTTT.

V is TRBV29-1 and J is TRBJ1-2, with a possible D match to TRBD1 (5 bases). V was shortened by 2 bases and J by 8 bases, with 18 bases between the two germline ends. Germline loops: CDR1 SQVTM, CDR2 ANQGSEA. This CDR3 has 14 amino acids. In DNA form, the CDR3 reads TGCAGCGTTGAAAGCAGGCAGGGTGGTCACGGCTACACCTTC. Encoded protein: CSVESRQGGHGYTF.

This clonotype was seen only a few times. The rearrangement joins TRBV19 to TRBJ2-7, with 12 bases matching TRBD2. CDR3 length equals 15 residues. Germline V gene sequence: CDR1 LNHDA, CDR2 SQIVND (reference sequence). V lost 5 bases and J lost 4; bases outside the gene matches: 6. Here the CDR3 reads CASSASGTSGYEQYF. The DNA for the CDR3 is TGTGCCAGTAGTGCCTCCGGGACTAGCGGGTACGAGCAGTACTTC.

As concerns this clonotype: A much larger clone sits a single nucleotide away, making a read error possible. The V and J genes are TRBV12-3 or TRBV12-4 and TRBJ2-2; possibly TRBD2 for D (5 bases). This CDR3 spans 13 amino acids. CDR3 nucleotides: TGTGCCAGCAGGGACGCTCGGCACGGGGAGCTGTCTTTT. Translating it yields CASRDARHGELSF.

Many counts were recorded for this clonotype. The chain couples TRBV7-8 to TRBJ2-7; 7 bases align to TRBD2. The CDR3 is 12 residues long. J gave up 9 bases and V 2 bases, and 4 bases lay outside the gene matches. The germline V gene has CDR1 SGHVS and CDR2 FQNEAQ. CDR3 coding DNA: TGTGCCAGCAGCTTAAGCGGGGAGAGGCAGTACTTC. As protein: CASSLSGERQYF.

This clonotype was seen ten or more times. The chain recombines TRBV2 with TRBJ2-7, with D perhaps TRBD2 (5 bases). Germline V lookup: CDR1 SNHLY, CDR2 FYNNEI. The CDR3 covers 13 residues. The V end was cut by 3 bases, the J end by 0 bases, with 6 bases between. In DNA form, the CDR3 reads TGTGCCAGCAGTGACGGACTCTCCTACGAGCAGTACTTC. It codes for CASSDGLSYEQYF.

This clonotype showed up many times. The chain uses TRBV4-1 and TRBJ2-1, with 10 bases fitting TRBD2. CDR3 length: 18 residues. The germline V gene encodes CDR1 MGHRA and CDR2 YSYEKL. V dropped 0 bases and J dropped 7; count of bases not matched to a gene: 12. The CDR3 reads CASSQDHPLAGVANEQFF. The CDR3 DNA reads as TGCGCCAGCAGCCAAGATCATCCGCTAGCGGGGGTGGCGAATGAGCAGTTCTTC.

This clonotype was observed many times. The chain employs TRBV6-1 and TRBJ2-5; tentatively, D is TRBD2 (6 bases). CDR1 is MNHNS, CDR2 SASEGT, per germline. CDR3 size: 13 residues. Trimming removed 6 bases from V and 9 bases from J, with 17 bases in between. The CDR3 is CASSDQPGGAQYF. CDR3 sequence (DNA): TGTGCCAGCAGCGACCAGCCCGGAGGGGCCCAGTACTTC.

In this sample, this clonotype turned up many times. The chain carries TRBV4-1 and TRBJ2-1; TRBD2 agrees at 8 bases. Germline values: CDR1 MGHRA, CDR2 YSYEKL. CDR3 size: 14 residues. Trimming removed 0 bases from V and 9 bases from J; junction bases left unmatched: 4. The CDR3 spells CASSQDGAGGEQFF. CDR3 sequence (DNA): TGCGCCAGCAGCCAAGATGGTGCGGGGGGTGAGCAGTTCTTC.

This clonotype was observed a handful of times. This chain links TRBV15 with TRBJ2-7; perhaps TRBD2 as D (6 bases). The CDR3 extends over 17 amino acids. Germline CDR1 reads LNHNV; CDR2 reads YYDKDF (reference sequence). With 0 bases removed from V and 6 bases from J, the gap between germline ends came to 21 bases. The CDR3 protein is CATSRDYYNGGSGEQYF. For the CDR3, the DNA is TGTGCCACCAGCAGAGATTATTATAACGGAGGGTCGGGCGAGCAGTACTTC.

The chain links TRBV29-1 to TRBJ2-1; 9 bases map to TRBD1. Germline V lookup: CDR1 SQVTM, CDR2 ANQGSEA. The CDR3 is 11 residues long. V lost 8 bases to trimming and J lost 12 bases; unmatched junction nucleotides: 8. The CDR3 DNA reads as TGCAGCTTTGGGACAGGGAATTGGCAGTTCTTC. Translating it yields CSFGTGNWQFF.

A word on this clonotype: A read error may be the cause here, since a much bigger clone is one base away. V is TRBV4-1 and J is TRBJ2-7; D may be TRBD1 or TRBD2 (5 bases each). The CDR3 totals 15 residues. Looked up from germline, CDR1 is MGHRA and CDR2 is YSYEKL. CDR3 protein: CASSQDTGLRDEQHF. CDR3 nucleotide sequence: TGCGCCAGCAGCCAAGATACGGGGCTCAGAGACGAGCAGCACTTC.

The sample holds many counts of this clonotype. V and J are TRBV9 and TRBJ2-7, with a weak D call TRBD2 (6 bases). The germline V gene encodes CDR1 SGDLS and CDR2 YYNGEE. There are 15 residues in the CDR3. V gave up 0 bases and J gave up 4 bases, with 14 bases separating them. DNA of the CDR3: TGTGCCAGCAGCGTAGCGGCGGGGCAAACTTACGAGCAGTACTTC. It codes for CASSVAAGQTYEQYF. The variable domain in full, completed from reference TRBV9 and TRBJ2-7, reads DSGVTQTPKHLITATGQRVTLRCSPRSGDLSVYWYQQSLDQGLQFLIQYYNGEERAKGNILERFSAQQFPDLHSELNLSSLELGDSALYFCASSVAAGQTYEQYFGPGTRLTVT.

The sample holds many counts of this clonotype. The gene calls are TRBV6-5 and TRBJ2-3, with 7 bases lining up with TRBD1. This CDR3 spans 14 amino acids. After removal of 6 bases from V and 5 bases from J, the junction contained 8 bases not matched to a gene. From germline, CDR1 is MNHEY and CDR2 SVGAGI. The CDR3 DNA reads as TGTGCCAGCAGCCGCCAGGGGGTGGGAGATACGCAGTATTTT. Its protein product is CASSRQGVGDTQYF.

The CDR3 DNA reads TGCAGCGTTGGCCAGGTTAACACAGATACGCAGTATTTT. Translating gives CSVGQVNTDTQYF. The chain recombines TRBV29-1 with TRBJ2-3; no reliable D call. CDR1 and CDR2 from the germline V gene are SQVTM and ANQGSEA. The V gene lost 4 bases and the J gene lost 2 bases, with 10 bases spanning the gap. The CDR3 covers 13 residues.